The rows below give T cell receptor beta chains drawn from one sample of a study of T cell responses to AZD1222 COVID-19 vaccine. The assay was immunoSEQ multiplex PCR, and TCRdb's table has in-frame clones only and misses some. The profile shows roughly 87,000 clones, about nine tenths of them singletons. The material sequenced was peripheral blood, taken 28 days after the second AZD1222 dose. The receptors were gathered from an adult who received the AZD1222 COVID-19 vaccine. Both conserved end residues are part of each CDR3. A D gene is named only where the DNA matches it firmly. Expanded clones are given a class, and other clones once, few, many or no size at all.

clone size: NA
V gene: TRBV5-4
D gene: TRBD1
J gene: TRBJ2-7
CDR3 protein: CASSYTGGSYEQYF
CDR3 DNA: TGTGCCAGCAGCTACACAGGGGGGTCCTACGAGCAGTACTTC

clone size: NA
V gene: TRBV30
D gene: NA
J gene: TRBJ2-1
CDR3 protein: CAWNGGGDEQFF
CDR3 DNA: TGTGCCTGGAACGGGGGTGGAGATGAGCAGTTCTTC

clone size: NA
V gene: TRBV19
D gene: NA
J gene: TRBJ1-6
CDR3 protein: CASSIVPDSYNSPLHF
CDR3 DNA: TGTGCCAGTAGTATAGTTCCGGACTCCTATAATTCACCCCTCCACTTT

clone size: NA
V gene: TRBV5-6
D gene: NA
J gene: TRBJ2-7
CDR3 protein: CASSAKDKANEQYF
CDR3 DNA: TGTGCCAGCAGCGCAAAAGACAAGGCGAACGAGCAGTACTTC

clone size: NA
V gene: TRBV10-3
D gene: TRBD1
J gene: TRBJ1-6
CDR3 protein: CATGQGESSPLHF
CDR3 DNA: TGTGCCACCGGACAGGGCGAAAGTTCACCCCTCCACTTT

clone size: once
V gene: TRBV6-2/TRBV6-3
D gene: NA
J gene: TRBJ2-3
CDR3 protein: CASSYLGGPADTQYF
CDR3 DNA: TGTGCCAGCAGTTACCTGGGGGGCCCGGCAGATACGCAGTATTTT

clone size: NA
V gene: TRBV12-3/TRBV12-4
D gene: NA
J gene: TRBJ1-2
CDR3 protein: CASGGRGFGYTF
CDR3 DNA: TGTGCCAGCGGAGGCAGGGGATTCGGCTACACCTTC

clone size: NA
V gene: TRBV6-6
D gene: NA
J gene: TRBJ2-3
CDR3 protein: CASSYGDTQYF
CDR3 DNA: TGTGCCAGCAGTTACGGAGATACGCAGTATTTT

clone size: once
V gene: TRBV4-3
D gene: NA
J gene: TRBJ1-1
CDR3 protein: CASSQDVSWTEAFF
CDR3 DNA: TGCGCCAGCAGCCAAGATGTCAGTTGGACTGAAGCTTTCTTT

clone size: NA
V gene: TRBV7-9
D gene: NA
J gene: TRBJ1-5
CDR3 protein: CASSSRQNQPQHF
CDR3 DNA: TGTGCCAGCAGCTCACGACAGAATCAGCCCCAGCATTTT

clone size: NA
V gene: TRBV18
D gene: NA
J gene: TRBJ2-2
CDR3 protein: CASSPYTGPTGELFF
CDR3 DNA: TGTGCCAGCTCACCATACACAGGGCCCACCGGGGAGCTGTTTTTT

clone size: medium-sized
V gene: TRBV28
D gene: NA
J gene: TRBJ2-3
CDR3 protein: CASSLDPGTDTDTQYF
CDR3 DNA: TGTGCCAGCAGTTTGGACCCCGGGACGGACACAGATACGCAGTATTTT

clone size: few
V gene: TRBV3-1/TRBV3-2
D gene: NA
J gene: TRBJ2-1
CDR3 protein: CASSQGPVGNNEQFF
CDR3 DNA: TGTGCCAGCAGCCAAGGACCCGTAGGTAACAATGAGCAGTTCTTC

clone size: NA
V gene: TRBV10-3
D gene: NA
J gene: TRBJ1-2
CDR3 protein: CAIGLPGEGYTF
CDR3 DNA: TGTGCCATCGGACTTCCAGGGGAAGGCTACACCTTC

clone size: NA
V gene: TRBV21-1
D gene: NA
J gene: TRBJ2-2
CDR3 protein: CASGGTEREDTGELFF
CDR3 DNA: TGTGCCAGCGGGGGGACCGAAAGGGAGGACACCGGGGAGCTGTTTTTT

clone size: NA
V gene: TRBV5-4
D gene: TRBD1
J gene: TRBJ2-1
CDR3 protein: CASSLGDRGQYEQFF
CDR3 DNA: TGTGCCAGCAGCTTGGGGGACAGGGGGCAATATGAGCAGTTCTTC